Each of the 8 T cell receptor beta chains below was sequenced from the same sample in a study of T-cell reconstitution after alpha-beta-depleted transplantation in children. Using unique molecular identifiers, the investigators prepared the TCRbeta library. TCRdb recomputed calls from the PCR reads with MiXCR, one row per CDR3 protein. The table records fewer than 1 million distinct CDR3 sequences, roughly 15% of them present only once. The material sequenced was PBMCs, mostly from graft donor cells, taken 360 days after TCRalphabeta/CD19-depleted stem cell transplant. These receptors came from a male patient younger than 18 who had a stem cell transplant for acute lymphoblastic leukemia, so the T cells may come from the graft donor.

The V call is TRBV11-1, the J call TRBJ2-1, with TRBD1 matching 9 bases. CDR3 length: 18 residues. Germline CDR1 reads SGHAT; CDR2 reads FQDESV (reference sequence). Germline trimming cut 6 bases from V and 2 bases from J; bases unmatched to any gene: 14. The CDR3: CASRPSRGQGRTYNEQFF. The CDR3 region has the DNA TGTGCCAGCAGGCCTAGTAGGGGACAGGGACGGACCTACAATGAGCAGTTCTTC. Complete variable domain (other parts from reference TRBV11-1 and TRBJ2-1): EAEVAQSPRYKITEKSQAVAFWCDPISGHATLYWYRQILGQGPELLVQFQDESVVDDSQLPKDRFSAERLKGVDSTLKIQPAELGDSAMYLCASRPSRGQGRTYNEQFFGPGTRLTVL.

The gene calls are TRBV7-9 and TRBJ2-2; 11 nucleotides line up with TRBD2. The CDR3 is made up of 16 amino acids. Germline lookup yields CDR1 SEHNR and CDR2 FQNEAQ (reference sequence). Unmatched junction bases numbered 2, after V lost 4 bases and J lost 1 base. For the CDR3, the DNA is TGTGCCAGCAGCTCGACTAGCGGGAAGAACACCGGGGAGCTGTTTTTT. Its protein product is CASSSTSGKNTGELFF.

This clonotype has a single count. The chain recombines TRBV18 with TRBJ1-4; no firm D call. The CDR3 loop spans 16 amino acids. CDR1 KGHSH and CDR2 LQKENI come from the germline V gene. Trimming cost V 2 bases and J 4 bases, with 14 bases left between them. The CDR3 protein is CASSPDGRSLNEKLFF. The DNA for the CDR3 is TGTGCCAGCTCACCAGACGGACGGAGCCTTAATGAAAAACTGTTTTTT.

The V call is TRBV5-1, the J call TRBJ1-3; possible D gene TRBD1, 6 bases. This CDR3 has 14 amino acids. The germline gives CDR1 SGHRS, CDR2 YFSETQ. Trimming shortened V by 4 bases and J by 4 bases, and 12 bases separated the two germline ends. In nucleotides, the CDR3 is TGCGCCAGCAGCCGCGATGGGGGCGGAAACACCATATATTTT. This encodes CASSRDGGGNTIYF.

A single count supports this clonotype. The J gene is TRBJ1-2, the V gene TRBV7-9, with a tentative D call TRBD1 (6 bases). The ends were cut back, 1 base at V and 6 bases at J, with 15 bases in the middle. This CDR3 region has 15 residues. The germline V gene encodes CDR1 SEHNR and CDR2 FQNEAQ (reference sequence). CDR3 nucleotide sequence: TGTGCCAGCAGCTTAGGGGTCACAGGGCTACATGGCTACACCTTC. It is translated as CASSLGVTGLHGYTF.

This clonotype appeared a few times. The gene calls are TRBV6-5 and TRBJ2-3; D may be TRBD2 (6 bases). The CDR3 has 15 amino acids. CDR1 is MNHEY, CDR2 SVGAGI, per germline. Trimming shortened V by 2 bases and J by 6 bases, and 15 bases separated the two germline ends. The CDR3 coding sequence is TGTGCCAGCAGTTACGGTCTGGAGGGCCCGGATACGCAGTATTTT. Translated, it gives CASSYGLEGPDTQYF.

This clonotype was recorded many times. This chain connects TRBV3-1 to TRBJ2-6, with 8 positions matching TRBD1. Per germline, CDR1 LGHDT and CDR2 YNNKEL (reference sequence). The CDR3 covers 18 residues. V shed 0 bases and J 2 bases; nucleotides not matched to a gene: 6. The DNA of the CDR3 is TGTGCCAGCAGCCAAGAGGCAGGGGGCCTGACTGGGGCCAACGTCCTGACTTTC. This codes for CASSQEAGGLTGANVLTF.

The chain has TRBV6-5 and TRBJ2-1; D call uncertain. This CDR3 region has 13 residues. From germline, CDR1 is MNHEY and CDR2 SVGAGI. Trimming took 4 bases from V and 4 from J, leaving 8 bases between them. CDR3 nucleotides: TGTGCCAGCAGTTTCAAACGGTACAATGAGCAGTTCTTC. Encoded protein: CASSFKRYNEQFF.